A single sample gave rise to the 2 T cell receptor beta chains below, sequenced in a study of technical replicates of blood from a handful of donors. Sequencing used immunoSEQ multiplex PCR; TCRdb keeps in-frame clones, though not all of them. Seen here are 70,000 to 95,000 clones, approximately 94% observed once, and the top ten hold roughly 0.26%. Sequencing was carried out using T cells isolated from PBMCs. These receptors came from a human donor in good health.

This chain connects TRBV5-5 to TRBJ2-7, with no clear D. V gave up 4 bases and J gave up 6 bases, with 8 bases separating them. Germline-derived CDR1 and CDR2 are SGHKS and YYEKEE (reference sequence). The CDR3 spans 11 residues. In nucleotides, the CDR3 is TGTGCCAGCAGCGTCTCCCGCGAGCAGTACTTC. Protein: CASSVSREQYF.

The chain couples TRBV28 to TRBJ1-5; no reliable D call. This CDR3 region has 15 residues. Germline CDR1 MDHEN, CDR2 SYDVKM. Deletions cut 3 bases from V and 6 bases from J, with 15 bases between. CDR3 coding DNA: TGTGCCAGCAGTTTCCCTATCCTAGCGGTTCAGCCCCAGCATTTT. The encoded protein is CASSFPILAVQPQHF. The complete variable domain, with remaining parts taken from reference TRBV28 and TRBJ1-5, reads DVKVTQSSRYLVKRTGEKVFLECVQDMDHENMFWYRQDPGLGLRLIYFSYDVKMKEKGDIPEGYSVSREKKERFSLILESASTNQTSMYLCASSFPILAVQPQHFGDGTRLSIL.